Sequencing of this T cell receptor (beta chain) was carried out in a study of blood T cell repertoires in COVID-19. Germline CDR1 and CDR2: LNHDA and SQIVND (reference sequence). This CDR3 has 15 residues. The V and J ends lost 9 bases and 4 bases, in that order; junction bases with no gene match: 10. Profiled with immunoSEQ multiplex PCR; TCRdb holds only in-frame clones, not every one. The sample lists about 170,000 clones; 89% were seen once. The gene calls are TRBV19 and TRBJ1-5; 9 bases are a match to TRBD1. Input material: PBMCs or T cells enriched from blood (not recorded which). This receptor was identified in a woman aged 18-30 years who had recovered from COVID-19. The CDR3 DNA follows: TGTGCCAGCAACCAGCGGGACAGGGAGAATCAGCCCCAGCATTTT. Amino acid sequence: CASNQRDRENQPQHF.